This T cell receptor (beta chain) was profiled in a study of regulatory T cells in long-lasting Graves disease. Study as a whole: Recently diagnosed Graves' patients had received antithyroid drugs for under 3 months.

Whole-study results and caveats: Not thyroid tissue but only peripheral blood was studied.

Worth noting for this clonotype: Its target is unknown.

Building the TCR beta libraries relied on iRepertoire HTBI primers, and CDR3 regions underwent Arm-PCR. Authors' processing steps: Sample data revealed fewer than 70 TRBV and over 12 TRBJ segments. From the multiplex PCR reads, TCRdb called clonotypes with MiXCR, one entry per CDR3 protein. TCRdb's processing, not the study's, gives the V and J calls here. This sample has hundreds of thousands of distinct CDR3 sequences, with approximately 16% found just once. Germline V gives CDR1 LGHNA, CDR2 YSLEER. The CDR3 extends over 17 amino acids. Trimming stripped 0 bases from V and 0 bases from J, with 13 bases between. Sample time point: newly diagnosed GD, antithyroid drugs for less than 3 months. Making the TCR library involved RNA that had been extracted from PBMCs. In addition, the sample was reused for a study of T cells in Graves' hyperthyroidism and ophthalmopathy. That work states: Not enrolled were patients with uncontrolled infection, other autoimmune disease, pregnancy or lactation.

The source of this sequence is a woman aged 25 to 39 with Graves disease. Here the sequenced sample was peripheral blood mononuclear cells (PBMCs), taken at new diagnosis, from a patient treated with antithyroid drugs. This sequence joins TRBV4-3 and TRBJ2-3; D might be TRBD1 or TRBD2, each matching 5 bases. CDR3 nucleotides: TGCGCCAGCAGCCAAGATCCGGGGCGGGCTAGCACAGATACGCAGTATTTT. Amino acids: CASSQDPGRASTDTQYF.